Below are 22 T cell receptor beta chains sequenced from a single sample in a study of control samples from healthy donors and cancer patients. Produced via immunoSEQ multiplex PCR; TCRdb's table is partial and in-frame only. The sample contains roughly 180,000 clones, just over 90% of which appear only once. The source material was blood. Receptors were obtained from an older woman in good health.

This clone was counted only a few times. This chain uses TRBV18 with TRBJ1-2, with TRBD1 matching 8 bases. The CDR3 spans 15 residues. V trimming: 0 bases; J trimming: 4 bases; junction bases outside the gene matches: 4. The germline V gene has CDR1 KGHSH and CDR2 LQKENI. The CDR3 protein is CASSPPDREGYGYTF. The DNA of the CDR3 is TGTGCCAGCTCACCACCGGACAGGGAGGGCTATGGCTACACCTTC.

CDR3 amino acids: CASSLFDSPLHF. The CDR3 DNA reads TGTGCCAGCAGTTTATTCGATTCACCCCTCCACTTT. The rearrangement uses TRBV6-2 or TRBV6-3 and TRBJ1-6, with unresolved D. The CDR3 consists of 12 residues. V was shortened by 4 bases and J by 8 bases, with 6 bases between the two germline ends. Germline CDR1 MNHEY, CDR2 SVGEGT.

CDR3 loop: CASSFVSGEAFF. CDR3 DNA sequence: TGTGCCAGCAGTTTTGTGTCGGGGGAAGCTTTCTTT. V gene TRBV12-3 or TRBV12-4 combines with J gene TRBJ1-1; D unresolved. The CDR3 covers 12 residues. With 3 bases removed from V and 8 bases from J, the gap between germline ends came to 10 bases.

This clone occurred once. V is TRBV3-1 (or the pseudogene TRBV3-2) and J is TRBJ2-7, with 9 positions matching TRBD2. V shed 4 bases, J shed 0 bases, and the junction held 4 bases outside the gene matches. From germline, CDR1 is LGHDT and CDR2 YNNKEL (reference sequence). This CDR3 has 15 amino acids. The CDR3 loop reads CASSLWRGGSYEQYF. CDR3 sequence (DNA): TGTGCCAGCAGCCTGTGGCGGGGGGGCTCCTACGAGCAGTACTTC.

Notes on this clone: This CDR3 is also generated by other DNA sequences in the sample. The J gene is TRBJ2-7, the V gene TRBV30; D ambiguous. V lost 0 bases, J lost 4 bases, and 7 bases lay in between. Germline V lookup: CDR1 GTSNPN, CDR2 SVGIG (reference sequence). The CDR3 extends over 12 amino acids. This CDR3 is CAWSVSGYEQYF. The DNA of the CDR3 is TGTGCCTGGAGTGTCTCAGGATACGAGCAGTACTTC.

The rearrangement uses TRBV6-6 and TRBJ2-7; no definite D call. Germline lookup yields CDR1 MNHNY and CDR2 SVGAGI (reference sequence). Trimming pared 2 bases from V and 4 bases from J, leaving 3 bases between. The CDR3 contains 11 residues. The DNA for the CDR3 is TGTGCCAGCAGTTACCTGTACGAGCAGTACTTC. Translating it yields CASSYLYEQYF.

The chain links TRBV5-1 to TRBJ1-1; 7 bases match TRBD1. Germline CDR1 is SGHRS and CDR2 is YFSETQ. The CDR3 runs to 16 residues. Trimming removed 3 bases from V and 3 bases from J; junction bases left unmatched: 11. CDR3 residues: CASSSRGGWEDTEAFF. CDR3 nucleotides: TGCGCCAGCAGCTCCAGGGGGGGGTGGGAAGACACTGAAGCTTTCTTT.

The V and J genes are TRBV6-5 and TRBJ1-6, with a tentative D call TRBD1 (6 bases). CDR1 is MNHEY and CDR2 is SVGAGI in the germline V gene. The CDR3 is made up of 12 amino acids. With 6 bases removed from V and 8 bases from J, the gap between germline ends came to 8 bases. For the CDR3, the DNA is TGTGCCAGCAGCCACAGGGATTCACCCCTCCACTTT. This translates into CASSHRDSPLHF.

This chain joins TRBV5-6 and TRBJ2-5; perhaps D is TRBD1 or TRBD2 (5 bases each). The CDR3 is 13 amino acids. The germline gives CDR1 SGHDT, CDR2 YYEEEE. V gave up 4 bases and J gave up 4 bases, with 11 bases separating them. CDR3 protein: CASSRGTGETQYF. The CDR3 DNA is TGTGCCAGCAGCCGGGGCACAGGAGAGACCCAGTACTTC. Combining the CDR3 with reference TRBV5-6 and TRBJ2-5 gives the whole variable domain DAGVTQSPTHLIKTRGQQVTLRCSPKSGHDTVSWYQQALGQGPQFIFQYYEEEERQRGNFPDRFSGHQFPNYSSELNVNALLLGDSALYLCASSRGTGETQYFGPGTRLLVL.

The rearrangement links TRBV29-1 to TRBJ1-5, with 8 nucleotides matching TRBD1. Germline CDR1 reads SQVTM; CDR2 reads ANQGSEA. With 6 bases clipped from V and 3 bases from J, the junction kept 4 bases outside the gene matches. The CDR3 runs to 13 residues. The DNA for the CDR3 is TGCAGCGTCCTGGACAGGGACAATCAGCCCCAGCATTTT. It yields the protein CSVLDRDNQPQHF. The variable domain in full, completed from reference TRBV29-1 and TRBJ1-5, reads SAVISQKPSRDICQRGTSLTIQCQVDSQVTMMFWYRQQPGQSLTLIATANQGSEATYESGFVIDKFPISRPNLTFSTLTVSNMSPEDSSIYLCSVLDRDNQPQHFGDGTRLSIL.

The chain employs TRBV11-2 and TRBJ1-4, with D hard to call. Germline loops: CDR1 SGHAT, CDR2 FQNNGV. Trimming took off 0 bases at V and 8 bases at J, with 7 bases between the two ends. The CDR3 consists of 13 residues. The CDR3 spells CASSLDHREKLFF. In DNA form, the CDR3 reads TGTGCCAGCAGCTTAGATCATCGAGAAAAACTGTTTTTT.

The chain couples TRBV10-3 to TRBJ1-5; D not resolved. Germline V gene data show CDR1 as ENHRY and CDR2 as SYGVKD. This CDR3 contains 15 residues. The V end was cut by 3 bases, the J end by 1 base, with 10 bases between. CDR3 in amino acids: CAISDLGGSNQPQHF. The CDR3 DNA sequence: TGTGCCATCAGTGATCTGGGAGGGAGCAATCAGCCCCAGCATTTT.

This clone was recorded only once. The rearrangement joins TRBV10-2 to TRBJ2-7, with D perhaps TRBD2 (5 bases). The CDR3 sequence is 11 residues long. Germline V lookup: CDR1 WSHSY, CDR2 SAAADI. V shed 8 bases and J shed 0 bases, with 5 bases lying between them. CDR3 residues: CASRDSYEQYF. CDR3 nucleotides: TGCGCCAGCCGGGACTCCTACGAGCAGTACTTC.

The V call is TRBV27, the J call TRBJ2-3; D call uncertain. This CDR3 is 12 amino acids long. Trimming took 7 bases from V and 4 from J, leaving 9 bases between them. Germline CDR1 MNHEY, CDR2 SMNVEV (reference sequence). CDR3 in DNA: TGTGCCAGCACCAGTACAGCAGATACGCAGTATTTT. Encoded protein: CASTSTADTQYF.

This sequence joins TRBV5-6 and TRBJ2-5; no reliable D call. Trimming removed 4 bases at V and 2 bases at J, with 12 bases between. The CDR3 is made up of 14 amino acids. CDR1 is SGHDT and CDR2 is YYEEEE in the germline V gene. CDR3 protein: CASSAEVGQETQYF. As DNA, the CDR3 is TGTGCCAGCAGCGCCGAAGTAGGGCAAGAGACCCAGTACTTC.

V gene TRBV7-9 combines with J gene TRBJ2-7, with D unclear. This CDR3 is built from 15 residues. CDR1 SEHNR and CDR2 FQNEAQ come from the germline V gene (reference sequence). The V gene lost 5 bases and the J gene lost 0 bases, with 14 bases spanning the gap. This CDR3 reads CASSPTSYSSYEQYF. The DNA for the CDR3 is TGTGCCAGCAGCCCGACGTCCTACAGCTCCTACGAGCAGTACTTC.

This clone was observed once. CDR3 region: CASSSDREGYGYTF. CDR3 coding DNA: TGTGCCAGCAGCTCGGACAGGGAGGGGTATGGCTACACCTTC. The gene calls are TRBV11-2 and TRBJ1-2; 8 bases are shared with TRBD1. Germline CDR1 is SGHAT and CDR2 is FQNNGV. Trimming took 4 bases from V and 5 from J; bases not matched to a gene: 6. The CDR3 totals 14 residues.

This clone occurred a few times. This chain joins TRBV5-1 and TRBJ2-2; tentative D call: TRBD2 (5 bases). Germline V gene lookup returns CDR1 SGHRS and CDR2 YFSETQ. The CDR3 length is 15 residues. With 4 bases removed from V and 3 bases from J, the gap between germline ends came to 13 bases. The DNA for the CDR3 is TGCGCCAGCAGCCCCGGACTCTGGCACACCGGGGAGCTGTTTTTT. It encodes CASSPGLWHTGELFF.

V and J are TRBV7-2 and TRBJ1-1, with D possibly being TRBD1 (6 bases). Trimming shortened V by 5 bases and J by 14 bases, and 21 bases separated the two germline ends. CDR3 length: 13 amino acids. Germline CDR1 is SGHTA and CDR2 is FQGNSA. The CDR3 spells CASSADRRRFLFF. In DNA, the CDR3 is TGTGCCAGCAGCGCCGACAGGCGGCGGTTCCTCTTCTTT.

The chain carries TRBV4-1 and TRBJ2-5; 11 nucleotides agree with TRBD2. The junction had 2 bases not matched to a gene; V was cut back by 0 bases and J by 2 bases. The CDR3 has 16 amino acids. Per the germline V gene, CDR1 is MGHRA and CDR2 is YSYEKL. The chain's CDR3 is CASSQETSGIQETQYF. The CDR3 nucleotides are TGCGCCAGCAGCCAAGAGACTAGCGGGATACAAGAGACCCAGTACTTC.

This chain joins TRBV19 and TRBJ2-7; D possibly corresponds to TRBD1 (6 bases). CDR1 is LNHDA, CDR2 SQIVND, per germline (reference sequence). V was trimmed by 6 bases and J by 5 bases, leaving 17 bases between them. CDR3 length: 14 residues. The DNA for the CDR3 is TGTGCCAGTAGCCTACAGGGATCTGTAAACGAGCAGTACTTC. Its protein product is CASSLQGSVNEQYF.

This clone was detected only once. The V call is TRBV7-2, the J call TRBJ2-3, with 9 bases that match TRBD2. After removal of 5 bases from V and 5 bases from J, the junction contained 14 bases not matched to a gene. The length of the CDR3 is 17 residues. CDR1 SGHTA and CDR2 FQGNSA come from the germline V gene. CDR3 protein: CASSLYGRGGPGDTQYF. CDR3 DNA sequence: TGTGCCAGCAGCCTTTACGGGCGGGGGGGCCCCGGAGATACGCAGTATTTT.